This T cell receptor (delta chain) derives from a study of gamma-delta T cells after stem cell transplantation. TCRdb fed the RT-PCR reads into CATT to redo clone calling. The profile shows 2,600 or so delta-chain clones, 1.6% of them singletons. This clone is medium-sized (0.01 to 0.1%) in the sample. V trimming: 2 bases; J trimming: 3 bases; junction bases outside the gene matches: 5. The CDR3 is 14 amino acids. CDR1 is GEAIGNYY and CDR2 is EKD in the germline V gene. This sequence originates from a human donor. It is not recorded whose cells these are; they may come from a transplant donor. Sequencing was carried out using gamma-delta T cells. V and J are TRDV2 and TRDJ1, with 7 bases lining up with TRDD3. Here the CDR3 reads CACDILGDPDKLIF. CDR3 in DNA: TGTGCCTGTGACATCTTGGGGGACCCCGATAAACTCATCTTT.